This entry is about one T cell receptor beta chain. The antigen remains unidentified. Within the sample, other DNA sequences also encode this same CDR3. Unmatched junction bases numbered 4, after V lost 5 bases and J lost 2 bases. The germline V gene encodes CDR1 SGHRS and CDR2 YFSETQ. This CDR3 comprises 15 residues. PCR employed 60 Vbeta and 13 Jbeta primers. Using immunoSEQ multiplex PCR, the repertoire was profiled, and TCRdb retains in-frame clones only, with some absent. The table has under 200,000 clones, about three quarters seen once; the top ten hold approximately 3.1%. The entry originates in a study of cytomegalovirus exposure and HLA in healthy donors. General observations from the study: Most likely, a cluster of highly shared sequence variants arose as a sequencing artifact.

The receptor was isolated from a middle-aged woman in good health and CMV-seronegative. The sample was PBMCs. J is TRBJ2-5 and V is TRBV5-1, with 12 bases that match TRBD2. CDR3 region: CASSLLAGGQETQYF. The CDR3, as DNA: TGCGCCAGCAGTTTACTAGCGGGGGGTCAAGAGACCCAGTACTTC.